This TCR beta chain was sequenced during a study of shared clonotypes between healthy human individuals (dated by TCRdb to the early 2020s). In terms of the full investigation: The cohort comprised a couple of women and a few men aged 18 to 49 years. Libraries were prepared and TCR repertoires were sequenced by different laboratories using diverse techniques, in order to increase sequencing depth and limit assay-specific biases. Per donor, leukapheresis produced somewhere between about 0.8 and 9.5 billion PBMCs. For each donor, three plates each were used for CD4 naive and CD4 memory, two plates were used for CD8 naive, and one plate was used for CD8 memory. To estimate repertoire size and how much clonotype sharing occurs between individuals, the study deeply sequenced the blood TCR repertoires of roughly 5 healthy adults.

Reading the germline V gene (reference sequence) gives CDR1 GTSNPN and CDR2 SVGIG. The germline ends are 13 bases apart after V is trimmed by 5 bases and J by 5 bases. The CDR3 measures 14 amino acids from cysteine to phenylalanine. The CDR3 DNA has 42 bases and is translated from base 1. The research as a whole found: Clonotypes shared by all four sorted-subset donors showed higher generation probabilities than non-shared clonotypes. When a few donors were compared, the shared fraction of clonotypes was about 5% for naive CD4, roughly 3.4% for naive CD8, 2% to 2.5% for memory CD4, and around 0.4% for memory CD8. Because the study included a small number of donors, the genetic and exposure-history diversity represented was limited. Pairwise subsampling indicated that sequencing depth was expected to affect the degree of clonotype sharing among donors. Sampling was restricted to blood, and TCR repertoires in tissue are likely to differ from TCR repertoires in blood. Naive subsets generally had larger estimated clonotype richness than memory subsets did. Rarefaction of sorted-subset datasets indicated incomplete sequencing despite the large sequencing depth.

CD8 naive samples were CD45RO-negative cells positively selected for CCR7, giving a CD45RA+CCR7+ population that excluded TemRA cells. The donors were healthy, HIV-negative adults who had no recently reported acute infections or vaccinations. Only Caucasian adults living in Nashville, Tennessee, USA were represented among the donors. After blood collection by leukapheresis, PBMCs were isolated using Ficoll-Histopaque density gradient centrifugation and then cryopreserved in the vapor phase of liquid nitrogen. Purity and quantity of every magnetically sorted T cell population were checked by analytical flow cytometry. From each sorted fraction, genomic DNA was isolated and quantified by UV absorbance on a Nanodrop 2000c. This clone turned up a few times. It lacks a known antigen. No much larger clone exists at a distance of one base, and base qualities are not known. TCR CDR3 regions were amplified from genomic DNA by multiplex PCR using the deep immunoSEQ assay. Genomic DNA extracted from each cell subset was distributed evenly over all wells of several immunoSEQ 96-well plates, and each plate served as one replicate. For sorted subsets, around 200 ng genomic DNA, equal to some 28,000 T cell genomes, was loaded into each replicate PCR. Purified libraries were quantified with a Qubit 3.0 fluorometer, sized on a Bioanalyzer 2100, and re-quantified with the KAPA Library Quantification kit. Every immunoSEQ 96-well plate was sequenced on a separate single-read 150-cycle Illumina NextSeq 550 flow cell. In the authors' own workflow: Because only junctional sequences without quality scores were contained in the immunoSEQ output, filtering matching that applied to full-length reads could not be performed. To assign V/J genes and CDR3, sequences were annotated using PyIR, a Python wrapper for IgBLAST v1.9, with IMGT germline references. Reads were removed for weak V/J assignments (E-value above 1e-6), missing CDR3, stop codons, out-of-frame junctions, or ambiguous translated residues. V3J clonotypes were defined as sequences sharing the same inferred V gene, J gene, and CDR3 amino acid sequence. Percentage overlap between repertoires was computed as shared unique clonotypes divided by the size of the smaller repertoire. Richness of each repertoire was evaluated using RTK rarefaction, the Chao1 estimator, and Recon v2.1 estimates of unobserved clonotypes. Generation probabilities were computed with OLGA for all TCRbeta clonotypes obtained by the gDNA method from four donors. TCRdb holds this immuneACCESS table with in-frame rearrangements only. Some clones are missing; in checked studies, unresolved V genes explain under half, and the rest has no known cause. That table furnishes V, J and clone size, whereas the DNA furnished D and trimming. Across this sample there are millions of clones, with about 95% seen only once. 1.1% of the sample lies in the top ten.

The sequenced sample consisted of naive CD8+ T cells sorted from blood. Sample cell subset or site, as interpreted from the label and publication: CD45RA+CCR7+. This sequence was found in a man between 18 and 29 years old in good health. The chain joins TRBV30 to TRBJ1-6, with a tentative D gene TRBD1 over 6 matching bases. The CDR3 reads CAWHTGKDNSPLHF. The DNA sequence is TGTGCCTGGCATACAGGGAAAGATAATTCACCCCTCCACTTT.